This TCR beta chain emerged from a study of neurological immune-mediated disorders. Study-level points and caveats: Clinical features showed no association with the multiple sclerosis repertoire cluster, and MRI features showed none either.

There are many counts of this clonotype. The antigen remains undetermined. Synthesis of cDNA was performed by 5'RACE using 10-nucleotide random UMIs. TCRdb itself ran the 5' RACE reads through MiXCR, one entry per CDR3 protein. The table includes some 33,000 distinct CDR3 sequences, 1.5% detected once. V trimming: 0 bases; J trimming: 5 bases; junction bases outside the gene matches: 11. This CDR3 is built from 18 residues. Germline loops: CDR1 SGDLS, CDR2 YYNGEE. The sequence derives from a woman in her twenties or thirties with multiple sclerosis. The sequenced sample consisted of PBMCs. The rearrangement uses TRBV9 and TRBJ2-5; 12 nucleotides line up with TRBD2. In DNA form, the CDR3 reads TGTGCCAGCAGCGTAGGTTCACTAGCGGGGGGTCTAAAGGAGACCCAGTACTTC. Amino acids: CASSVGSLAGGLKETQYF.